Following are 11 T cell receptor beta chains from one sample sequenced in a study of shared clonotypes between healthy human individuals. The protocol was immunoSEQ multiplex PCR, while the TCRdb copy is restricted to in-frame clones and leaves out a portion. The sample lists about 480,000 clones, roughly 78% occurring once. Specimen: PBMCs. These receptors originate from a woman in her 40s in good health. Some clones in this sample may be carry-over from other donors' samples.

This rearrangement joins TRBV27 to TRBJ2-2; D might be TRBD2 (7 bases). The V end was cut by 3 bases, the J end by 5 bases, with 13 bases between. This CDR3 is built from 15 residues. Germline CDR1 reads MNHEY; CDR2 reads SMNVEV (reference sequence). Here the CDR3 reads CASSFGGPWTGELFF. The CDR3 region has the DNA TGTGCCAGCAGTTTCGGGGGGCCGTGGACCGGGGAGCTGTTTTTT.

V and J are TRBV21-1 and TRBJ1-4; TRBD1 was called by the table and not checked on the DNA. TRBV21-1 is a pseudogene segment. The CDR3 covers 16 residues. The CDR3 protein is CASSKGLAGPNEKLFF. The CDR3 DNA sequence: TGTGCCAGCAGCAAAGGATTAGCAGGGCCTAATGAAAAACTGTTTTTT.

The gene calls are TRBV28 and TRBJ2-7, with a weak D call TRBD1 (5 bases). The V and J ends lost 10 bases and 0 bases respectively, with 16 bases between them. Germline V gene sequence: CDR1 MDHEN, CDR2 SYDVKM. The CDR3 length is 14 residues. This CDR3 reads CATQQATSSYEQYF. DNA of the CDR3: TGTGCCACCCAACAGGCGACGAGCTCCTACGAGCAGTACTTC. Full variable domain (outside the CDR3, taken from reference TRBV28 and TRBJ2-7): DVKVTQSSRYLVKRTGEKVFLECVQDMDHENMFWYRQDPGLGLRLIYFSYDVKMKEKGDIPEGYSVSREKKERFSLILESASTNQTSMYLCATQQATSSYEQYFGPGTRLTVT.

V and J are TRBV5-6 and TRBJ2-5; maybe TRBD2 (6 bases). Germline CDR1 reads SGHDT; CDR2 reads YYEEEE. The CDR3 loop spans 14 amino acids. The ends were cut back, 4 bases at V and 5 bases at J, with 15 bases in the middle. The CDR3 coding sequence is TGTGCCAGCAGCACCCGGGACTCAACGGAGACCCAGTACTTC. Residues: CASSTRDSTETQYF.

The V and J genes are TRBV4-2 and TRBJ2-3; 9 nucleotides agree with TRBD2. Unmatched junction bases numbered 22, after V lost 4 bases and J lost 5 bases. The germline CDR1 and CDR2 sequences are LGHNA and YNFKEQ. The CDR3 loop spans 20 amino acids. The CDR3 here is CASSRGRVSLAGIVRDTQYF. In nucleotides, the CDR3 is TGTGCCAGCAGCCGAGGCAGGGTTAGTCTAGCGGGAATTGTGCGAGATACGCAGTATTTT.

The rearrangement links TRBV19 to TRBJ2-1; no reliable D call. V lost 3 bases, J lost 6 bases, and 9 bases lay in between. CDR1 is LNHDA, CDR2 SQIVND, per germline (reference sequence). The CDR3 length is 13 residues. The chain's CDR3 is CASSIGQINEQFF. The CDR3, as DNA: TGTGCCAGTAGTATTGGGCAGATCAATGAGCAGTTCTTC.

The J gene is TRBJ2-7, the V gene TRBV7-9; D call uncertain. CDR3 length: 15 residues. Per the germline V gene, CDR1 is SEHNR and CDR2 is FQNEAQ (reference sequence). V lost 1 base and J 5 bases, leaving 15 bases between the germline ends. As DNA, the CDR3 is TGTGCCAGCAGCTTAGTCATTGGAGTACTCCACGAGCAGTACTTC. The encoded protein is CASSLVIGVLHEQYF.

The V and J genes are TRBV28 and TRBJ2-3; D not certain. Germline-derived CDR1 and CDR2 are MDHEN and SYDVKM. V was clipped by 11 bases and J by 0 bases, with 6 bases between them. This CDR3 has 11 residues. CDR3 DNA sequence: TGTGCCGTTACTAGCACAGATACGCAGTATTTT. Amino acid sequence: CAVTSTDTQYF.

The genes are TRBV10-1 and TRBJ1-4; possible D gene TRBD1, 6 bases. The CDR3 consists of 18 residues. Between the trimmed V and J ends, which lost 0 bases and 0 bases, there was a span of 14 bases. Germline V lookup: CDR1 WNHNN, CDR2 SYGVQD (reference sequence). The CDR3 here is CASSESGGGDATNEKLFF. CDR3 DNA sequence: TGCGCCAGCAGTGAGTCAGGAGGGGGAGATGCAACTAATGAAAAACTGTTTTTT.

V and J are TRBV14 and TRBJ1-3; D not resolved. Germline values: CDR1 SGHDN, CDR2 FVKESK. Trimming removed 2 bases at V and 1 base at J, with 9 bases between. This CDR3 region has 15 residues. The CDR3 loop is CASSQRETSGNTIYF. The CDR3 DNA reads TGTGCCAGCAGCCAACGAGAAACTTCTGGAAACACCATATATTTT.

This CDR3 reads CASSRYVGTGGESAFF. CDR3 in DNA: TGTGCCAGTAGCCGATATGTCGGGACAGGGGGGGAGAGCGCTTTCTTT. The chain combines TRBV19 with TRBJ1-1; 11 nucleotides match TRBD1. The CDR3 contains 16 residues. Germline assignment: CDR1 LNHDA and CDR2 SQIVND (reference sequence). Germline trimming cut 6 bases from V and 11 bases from J; bases unmatched to any gene: 17.